The sequence of this T cell receptor (beta chain) was determined in a study of PD-L1 blockade in urothelial cancer. Overall study results and limits: Patients with durable benefit had greater blood expansion of tumor-associated TCR clones 3 weeks into treatment.

Described time point: pretreatment peripheral blood. Patients in the study were battling locally advanced or metastatic urothelial carcinoma. About this clone itself: The antigen remains undetermined. At one boundary the junction diverges from the germline segment, which might be a read error. Other DNA sequences in this sample translate to the same CDR3.

CDR1 SGDLS and CDR2 YYNGEE come from the germline V gene. There are 15 residues in the CDR3. Generated by immunoSEQ multiplex PCR, the TCRdb table keeps only in-frame clones and is missing some. The sample records 70,000 to 95,000 clones, approximately 88% being singletons. The sample was PBMCs, taken around atezolizumab (anti-PD-L1) treatment. The chain combines TRBV9 with TRBJ1-5; D is uncertain. The sequence was obtained from a woman at least 80 years old with urothelial cancer. In DNA form, the CDR3 reads TGCGCCAGCAGCATCCTGGCAGGCCCTAATCAGCCCCAGCATTTT. This sequence encodes CASSILAGPNQPQHF. The variable domain in full, with the rest retrieved from reference TRBV9 and TRBJ1-5, is DSGVTQTPKHLITATGQRVTLRCSPRSGDLSVYWYQQSLDQGLQFLIQYYNGEERAKGNILERFSAQQFPDLHSELNLSSLELGDSALYFCASSILAGPNQPQHFGDGTRLSIL.